A single TCR beta chain is shown here with its context. No antigen is known for it. Researchers amplified the TCR beta CDR3 regions from RNA transcripts. During a first-round RT-PCR of the TCR CDR3, the HTBI primer set was used. TCRdb analysed the multiplex PCR reads with MiXCR anew, one entry per CDR3 protein. Here the sample spans around 300,000 distinct CDR3 sequences, approximately 18% being singletons. Germline loops: CDR1 SGDLS, CDR2 YYNGEE. The CDR3 length is 18 residues. The V segment lost 1 base and the J segment 0 bases; nucleotides outside the gene matches: 5. These data come from a study of T cells in Graves' hyperthyroidism and ophthalmopathy. The study's findings and limits: Clonotypes that were expanded in thyroid above 0.001 mostly appeared in blood too.

Disease lasting under 3 months, a NOSPECS grade of at least 4, and a Clinical Activity Score of at least 3 were features of the ophthalmopathy patients. The source is a man in his fifties with Graves' ophthalmopathy. The specimen was blood. This chain joins TRBV9 and TRBJ2-1, with TRBD2 identical over 12 bases. The CDR3 sequence: CASSVSTSGRGSYNEQFF. The CDR3, as DNA: TGTGCCAGCAGCGTATCGACTAGCGGGAGAGGCTCCTACAATGAGCAGTTCTTC.